This TCR beta chain was captured by sequencing in a study of shared clonotypes between healthy human individuals. General study findings and limits: In a few donors, around 5.5% of naive CD4 clonotypes appeared in common.

Germline V lookup: CDR1 MDHEN, CDR2 SYDVKM. Trimming removed 3 bases at V and 6 bases at J, with 6 bases between. This CDR3 comprises 12 residues. Partitioning of CD4+ cells yielded a CD45RA+ naive subset and a CD45RA-negative memory subset. The table lists this clone with a few counts. The antigen is unknown. This specimen includes other DNA sequences encoding the same CDR3. Several immunoSEQ plates received, in even portions, the genomic DNA of each subset. Each PCR replicate from the sorted subsets contained 200 to 250 ng DNA, which is 25,000 to 30,000 T cell genomes. Sequenced by immunoSEQ multiplex PCR; TCRdb stores in-frame clones only, minus some. Of approximately 2,000,000 clones in the sample, approximately 90% were seen once.

The rearrangement uses TRBV28 and TRBJ1-5; D might be TRBD1 (5 bases). This clonotype was obtained from a young man in good health. Some clones in this sample may be carry-over from other donors' samples. The sequenced sample was naive CD4+ T cells from PBMCs. Indicated subset: CD45RA+ positively selected. As DNA, the CDR3 is TGTGCCAGCAGTTTGGGGGGTCAGCCCCAGCATTTT. This sequence encodes CASSLGGQPQHF.